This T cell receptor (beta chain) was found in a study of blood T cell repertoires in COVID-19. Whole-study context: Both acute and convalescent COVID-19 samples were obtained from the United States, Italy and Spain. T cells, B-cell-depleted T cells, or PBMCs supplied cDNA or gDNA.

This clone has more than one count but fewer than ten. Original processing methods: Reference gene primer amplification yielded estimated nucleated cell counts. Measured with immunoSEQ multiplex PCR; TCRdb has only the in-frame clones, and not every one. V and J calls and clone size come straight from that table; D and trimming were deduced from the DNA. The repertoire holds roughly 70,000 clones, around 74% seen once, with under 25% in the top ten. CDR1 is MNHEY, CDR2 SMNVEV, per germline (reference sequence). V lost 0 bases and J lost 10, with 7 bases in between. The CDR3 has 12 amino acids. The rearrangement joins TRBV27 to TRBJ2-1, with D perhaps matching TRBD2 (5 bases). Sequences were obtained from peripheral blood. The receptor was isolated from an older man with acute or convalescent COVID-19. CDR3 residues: CASSLSPGEQFF. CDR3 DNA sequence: TGTGCCAGCAGTTTATCTCCGGGAGAGCAGTTCTTC.